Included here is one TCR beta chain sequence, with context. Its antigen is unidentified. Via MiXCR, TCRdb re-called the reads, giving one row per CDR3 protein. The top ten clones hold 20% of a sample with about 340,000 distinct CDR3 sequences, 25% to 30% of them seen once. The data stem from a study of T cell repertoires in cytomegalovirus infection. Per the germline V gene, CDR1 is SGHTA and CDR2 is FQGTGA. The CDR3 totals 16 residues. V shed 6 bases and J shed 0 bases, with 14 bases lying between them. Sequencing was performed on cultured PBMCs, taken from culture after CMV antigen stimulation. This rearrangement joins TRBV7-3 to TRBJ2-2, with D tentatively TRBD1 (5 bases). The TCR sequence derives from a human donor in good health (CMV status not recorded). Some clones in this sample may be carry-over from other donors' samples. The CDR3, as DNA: TGTGCCAGCAGGACCCCTGGGGCAGCGAACACCGGGGAGCTGTTTTTT. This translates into CASRTPGAANTGELFF.